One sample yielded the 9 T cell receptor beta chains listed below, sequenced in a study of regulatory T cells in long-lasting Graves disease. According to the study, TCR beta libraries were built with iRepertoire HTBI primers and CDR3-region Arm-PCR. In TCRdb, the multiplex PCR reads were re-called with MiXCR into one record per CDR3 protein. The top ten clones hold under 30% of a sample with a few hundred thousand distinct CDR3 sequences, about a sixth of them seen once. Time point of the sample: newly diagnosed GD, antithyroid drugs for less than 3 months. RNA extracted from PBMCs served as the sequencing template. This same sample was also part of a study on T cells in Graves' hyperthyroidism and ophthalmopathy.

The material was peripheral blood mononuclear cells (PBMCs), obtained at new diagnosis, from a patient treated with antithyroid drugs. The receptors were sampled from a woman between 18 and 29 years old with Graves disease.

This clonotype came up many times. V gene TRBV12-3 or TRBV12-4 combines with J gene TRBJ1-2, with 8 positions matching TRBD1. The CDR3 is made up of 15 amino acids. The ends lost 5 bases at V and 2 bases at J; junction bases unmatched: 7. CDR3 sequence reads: CASSGGQARNYGYTF. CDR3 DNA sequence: TGTGCCAGCAGTGGGGGACAGGCCCGGAACTATGGCTACACCTTC.

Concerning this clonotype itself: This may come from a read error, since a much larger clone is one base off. CDR3 loop: CASSLRLSGGPRDEQFF. The CDR3 DNA follows: TGTGCCAGCAGCTTAAGGCTATCGGGAGGGCCTAGGGATGAGCAGTTCTTC. V gene TRBV5-5 combines with J gene TRBJ2-1; 8 bases align to TRBD2. The V gene end was trimmed by 2 bases and the J gene end by 8 bases; junction bases not matched to a gene: 15. CDR3 length: 17 amino acids. Germline V lookup: CDR1 SGHKS, CDR2 YYEKEE (reference sequence).

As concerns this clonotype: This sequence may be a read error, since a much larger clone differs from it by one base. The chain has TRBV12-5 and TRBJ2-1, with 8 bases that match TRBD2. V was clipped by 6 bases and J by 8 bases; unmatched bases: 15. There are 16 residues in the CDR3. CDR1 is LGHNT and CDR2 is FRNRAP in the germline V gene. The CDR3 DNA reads TGTGCTAGTGGGAATAACCTCCAGCCCGGGGGGGATGAGCAGTTCTTC. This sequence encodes CASGNNLQPGGDEQFF.

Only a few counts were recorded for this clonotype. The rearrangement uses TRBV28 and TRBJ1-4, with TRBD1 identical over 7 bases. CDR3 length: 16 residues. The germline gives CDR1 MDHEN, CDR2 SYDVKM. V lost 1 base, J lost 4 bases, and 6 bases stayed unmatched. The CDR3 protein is CASSLSLTGNNEKLFF. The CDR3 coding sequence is TGTGCCAGCAGTTTATCGTTGACAGGGAATAATGAAAAACTGTTTTTT.

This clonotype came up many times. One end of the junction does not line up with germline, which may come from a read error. CDR3 residues: CASSLGRNYEQYF. In DNA form, the CDR3 reads TGTGCCAGCAGCTTGGGCAGGAACTACGAGCAGTACTTC. The gene calls are TRBV5-1 and TRBJ2-7; no reliable D call. The germline gives CDR1 SGHRS, CDR2 YFSETQ. The CDR3 extends over 13 amino acids.

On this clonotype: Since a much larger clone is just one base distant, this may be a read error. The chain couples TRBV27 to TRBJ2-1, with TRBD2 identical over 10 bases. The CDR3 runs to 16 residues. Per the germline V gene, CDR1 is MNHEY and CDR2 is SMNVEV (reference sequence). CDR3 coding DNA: TGTGCCAGCACCAAGACTAGCGGGTTATTCTACAATGAGCAGCTCTTC. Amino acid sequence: CASTKTSGLFYNEQLF.

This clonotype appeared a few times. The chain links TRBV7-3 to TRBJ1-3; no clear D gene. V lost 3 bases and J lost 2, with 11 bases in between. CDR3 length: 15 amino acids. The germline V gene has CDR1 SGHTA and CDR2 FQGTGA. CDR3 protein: CASSFGPHAGNTIYF. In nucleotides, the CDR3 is TGTGCCAGCAGCTTCGGGCCCCATGCTGGAAACACCATATATTTT. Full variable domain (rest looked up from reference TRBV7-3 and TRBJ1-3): GAGVSQTPSNKVTEKGKYVELRCDPISGHTALYWYRQSLGQGPEFLIYFQGTGAADDSGLPNDRFFAVRPEGSVSTLKIQRTERGDSAVYLCASSFGPHAGNTIYFGEGSWLTVV.

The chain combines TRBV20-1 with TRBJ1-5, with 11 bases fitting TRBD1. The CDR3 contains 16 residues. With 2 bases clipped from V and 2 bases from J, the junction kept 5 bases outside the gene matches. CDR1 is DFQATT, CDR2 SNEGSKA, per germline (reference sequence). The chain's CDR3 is CSARNPGQGGNQPQHF. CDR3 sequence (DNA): TGCAGTGCTAGAAACCCGGGACAGGGGGGCAATCAGCCCCAGCATTTT.

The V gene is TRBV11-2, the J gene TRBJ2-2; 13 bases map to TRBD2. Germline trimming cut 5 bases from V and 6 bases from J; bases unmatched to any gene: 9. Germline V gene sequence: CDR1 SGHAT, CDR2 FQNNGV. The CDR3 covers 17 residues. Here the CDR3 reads CASSLRTSGRRAGELFF. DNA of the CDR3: TGTGCCAGCAGCCTTCGGACTAGCGGGAGACGCGCCGGGGAGCTGTTTTTT.